These 19 T cell receptor beta chains share one sample of origin, sequenced in a study of regulatory T cells in long-lasting Graves disease. Investigators prepared the TCR beta libraries by applying iRepertoire HTBI primers and Arm-PCR of CDR3 regions. TCRdb reanalysed the multiplex PCR reads using MiXCR and keeps one entry per CDR3 protein. The sample carries roughly 500,000 distinct CDR3 sequences, approximately 21% recorded once. The sample's time point: persistent/refractory GD, antithyroid drugs over 5 years with positive TRAb. RNA isolated from PBMCs was used to make the TCR library. Sequenced here: peripheral blood mononuclear cells (PBMCs), sampled when the disease was refractory, from a patient treated with antithyroid drugs. These receptors were obtained from a female donor with Graves disease.

This clonotype has a count of ten or more. The gene calls are TRBV27 and TRBJ2-7; D is possibly TRBD1 or TRBD2 (6 bases each). Trimming left V 7 bases short and J 3 bases short, with 16 bases between. Germline assignment: CDR1 MNHEY and CDR2 SMNVEV (reference sequence). This CDR3 has 14 amino acids. CDR3 nucleotide sequence: TGTGCCAGCAACCTCAAGGGGGGCGGCTACGAGCAGTACTTC. Amino acids: CASNLKGGGYEQYF.

Points on this clonotype: Relative to the germline gene, one junction end is altered; a read error may explain this. J is TRBJ1-4 and V is TRBV4-1; D is undetermined. The CDR3 is 15 amino acids. Germline V CDR1 and CDR2: MGHRA, YSYEKL. For the CDR3, the DNA is TGTGCCAGCAGCCGCTCGTATGCAACTAATGAAAAACTGTTTTTT. Translation gives CASSRSYATNEKLFF.

The chain joins TRBV19 to TRBJ1-1, with D uncertain. CDR3 size: 15 residues. V dropped 4 bases and J dropped 1 base, with 13 bases sitting between them. Germline V gene lookup returns CDR1 LNHDA and CDR2 SQIVND (reference sequence). CDR3 coding DNA: TGTGCCAGTAGTACCCCGCGGCAGACGAACACTGAAGCTTTCTTT. As protein: CASSTPRQTNTEAFF.

This clonotype was seen only a few times. The chain joins TRBV28 to TRBJ2-6; D is possibly TRBD1 (6 bases). Germline V gene lookup returns CDR1 MDHEN and CDR2 SYDVKM. Trimming left V 2 bases short and J 1 base short, with 9 bases between. The CDR3 is made up of 16 amino acids. CDR3 region: CASSLPDRSGANVLTF. The CDR3 DNA reads TGTGCCAGCAGTTTACCCGACAGGTCTGGGGCCAACGTCCTGACTTTC. The whole variable domain, remainder taken from reference TRBV28 and TRBJ2-6, is DVKVTQSSRYLVKRTGEKVFLECVQDMDHENMFWYRQDPGLGLRLIYFSYDVKMKEKGDIPEGYSVSREKKERFSLILESASTNQTSMYLCASSLPDRSGANVLTFGAGSRLTVL.

The table lists this clonotype with many counts. The chain recombines TRBV7-2 with TRBJ1-2, with 8 positions matching TRBD1. CDR1 is SGHTA, CDR2 FQGNSA, per germline. The CDR3 is 15 residues long. Germline trimming cut 4 bases from V and 3 bases from J; bases unmatched to any gene: 7. CDR3 residues: CASSYGRGHDYGYTF. The CDR3 region has the DNA TGTGCCAGCAGCTACGGCAGGGGGCATGACTATGGCTACACCTTC.

This clonotype came up once. The CDR3 protein is CSAPTGDYGYTF. The CDR3 DNA follows: TGCAGCGCCCCCACGGGGGACTATGGCTACACCTTC. The chain links TRBV29-1 to TRBJ1-2, with D possibly TRBD1 on 5 matching bases. Trimming left V 7 bases short and J 3 bases short, with 12 bases between. CDR3 length: 12 residues. CDR1 and CDR2 from the germline V gene are SQVTM and ANQGSEA.

This chain connects TRBV7-2 to TRBJ1-1, with D unclear. Germline V gives CDR1 SGHTA, CDR2 FQGNSA. This CDR3 has 15 residues. V was cut by 5 bases and J by 0 bases, with 13 bases left in between. CDR3 residues: CASSPMGSVNTEAFF. The CDR3, as DNA: TGTGCCAGCAGCCCCATGGGGAGCGTGAACACTGAAGCTTTCTTT.

This clonotype appeared many times. V usage is TRBV28 and J usage is TRBJ1-5; no firm D call. Germline lookup yields CDR1 MDHEN and CDR2 SYDVKM. CDR3 length equals 14 residues. The V gene lost 7 bases and the J gene lost 4 bases, with 14 bases spanning the gap. Written as DNA, the CDR3 is TGTGCCAGCACTCCCATCGGAAGGAATCAGCCCCAGCATTTT. This gives the protein CASTPIGRNQPQHF.

This clonotype was recorded many times. An end of the junction does not agree with germline; a read error may underlie this. CDR3 sequence (DNA): TGCAGTGCGAGAGGACAGGGCTACACTGAAGCTTTCTTT. Translating it yields CSARGQGYTEAFF. This chain links TRBV20-1 with TRBJ1-1, with 8 bases matching TRBD1. The germline CDR1 and CDR2 sequences are DFQATT and SNEGSKA (reference sequence). The CDR3 covers 13 residues.

In this sample, this clonotype turned up many times. The chain combines TRBV28 with TRBJ1-4; D is unresolved. Germline lookup yields CDR1 MDHEN and CDR2 SYDVKM. Trimming removed 3 bases from V and 5 bases from J, with 10 bases in between. This CDR3 contains 14 residues. This chain's CDR3 is CASSFSQLNEKLFF. Here the CDR3 DNA reads TGTGCCAGCAGTTTTTCGCAGTTGAATGAAAAACTGTTTTTT.

Concerning this clonotype: This sequence may be a read error, since a much larger clone differs from it by one base. The V and J genes are TRBV3-1 and TRBJ2-5; the match to TRBD2 covers 9 bases. Looked up from germline, CDR1 is LGHDT and CDR2 is YNNKEL (reference sequence). This CDR3 is built from 14 residues. CDR3 amino acids: CASSQTSGQATQYF. In DNA, the CDR3 is TGTGCCAGCAGCCAAACTAGCGGGCAAGCGACCCAGTACTTC.

This clonotype showed up just a few times. The chain is built from TRBV19 and TRBJ1-2; D is possibly TRBD1 (6 bases). Per germline, CDR1 LNHDA and CDR2 SQIVND (reference sequence). This CDR3 has 16 residues. Trimming took 7 bases from V and 4 from J, leaving 22 bases between them. CDR3 sequence: CASTINDRLPSYGYTF. DNA for the CDR3: TGTGCCAGTACCATCAACGACAGGCTCCCTTCCTATGGCTACACCTTC.

This clonotype was picked up a small number of times. The J gene is TRBJ2-1, the V gene TRBV28, with TRBD1 identical over 8 bases. The V gene end was trimmed by 4 bases and the J gene end by 0 bases; junction bases not matched to a gene: 2. This CDR3 is built from 15 residues. CDR1 is MDHEN and CDR2 is SYDVKM in the germline V gene. The DNA of the CDR3 is TGTGCCAGCAGTTACAGGGGGAGCTCCTACAATGAGCAGTTCTTC. It is translated as CASSYRGSSYNEQFF. The full variable domain, in which reference TRBV28 and TRBJ2-1 provide the parts outside the CDR3, is DVKVTQSSRYLVKRTGEKVFLECVQDMDHENMFWYRQDPGLGLRLIYFSYDVKMKEKGDIPEGYSVSREKKERFSLILESASTNQTSMYLCASSYRGSSYNEQFFGPGTRLTVL.

This clonotype has ten or more counts. The chain has TRBV29-1 and TRBJ2-6; no reliable D call. The germline V gene has CDR1 SQVTM and CDR2 ANQGSEA. The CDR3 covers 15 residues. Trimming pared 3 bases from V and 0 bases from J, leaving 9 bases between. The CDR3 nucleotides are TGCAGCGTTGAGGCGGCCGGCTCTGGGGCCAACGTCCTGACTTTC. Translating it yields CSVEAAGSGANVLTF.

V is TRBV19 and J is TRBJ1-1, with no clear D. The germline V gene has CDR1 LNHDA and CDR2 SQIVND (reference sequence). Trimming shortened V by 3 bases and J by 0 bases, and 14 bases separated the two germline ends. CDR3 size: 16 residues. In nucleotides, the CDR3 is TGTGCCAGTAGTATTAGGTCGAAACCAATGAACACTGAAGCTTTCTTT. It encodes CASSIRSKPMNTEAFF.

On this clonotype itself: Being one base from a much bigger clone, this may be a read error. The chain recombines TRBV12-3 or TRBV12-4 with TRBJ2-2; 7 nucleotides align to TRBD1. J lost 4 bases, V lost 8 bases, and 16 bases had no gene match. This CDR3 spans 17 amino acids. The CDR3 here is CASGLPSTGMGTGELFF. DNA for the CDR3: TGTGCCAGCGGCCTTCCCTCGACAGGGATGGGCACCGGGGAGCTGTTTTTT.

This clonotype appeared a few times. It may be a read error: a sequence one base away is much more abundant. The gene calls are TRBV6-1 and TRBJ2-5, with D perhaps TRBD1 or TRBD2 (5 bases each). CDR1 is MNHNS, CDR2 SASEGT, per germline. Trimming took 3 bases from V and 2 from J, leaving 16 bases between them. CDR3 size: 16 residues. The CDR3 bases are TGTGCCAGCAGTGAGGGGTTGGGGACGACACAAGAGACCCAGTACTTC. It translates to CASSEGLGTTQETQYF.

This clonotype has ten or more counts. The genes are TRBV7-9 and TRBJ2-7; no reliable D call. The V gene's germline CDR1 is SEHNR and CDR2 FQNEAQ (reference sequence). The CDR3 covers 12 residues. V shed 4 bases and J shed 7 bases, with 11 bases lying between them. The CDR3 DNA reads TGTGCCAGCAGCTCGGCCGACTTGGAGCAGTACTTC. The encoded protein is CASSSADLEQYF. Full variable domain (missing parts from reference TRBV7-9 and TRBJ2-7): DTGVSQNPRHKITKRGQNVTFRCDPISEHNRLYWYRQTLGQGPEFLTYFQNEAQLEKSRLLSDRFSAERPKGSFSTLEIQRTEQGDSAMYLCASSSADLEQYFGPGTRLTVT.

This chain links TRBV3-1 with TRBJ1-1, with D possibly matching TRBD1 (6 bases). Trimming removed 6 bases at V and 0 bases at J, with 14 bases between. Germline values: CDR1 LGHDT, CDR2 YNNKEL (reference sequence). This CDR3 is built from 15 residues. The CDR3 coding sequence is TGTGCCAGCAGTCCAGACAGGAAAATGAACACTGAAGCTTTCTTT. Translation: CASSPDRKMNTEAFF.